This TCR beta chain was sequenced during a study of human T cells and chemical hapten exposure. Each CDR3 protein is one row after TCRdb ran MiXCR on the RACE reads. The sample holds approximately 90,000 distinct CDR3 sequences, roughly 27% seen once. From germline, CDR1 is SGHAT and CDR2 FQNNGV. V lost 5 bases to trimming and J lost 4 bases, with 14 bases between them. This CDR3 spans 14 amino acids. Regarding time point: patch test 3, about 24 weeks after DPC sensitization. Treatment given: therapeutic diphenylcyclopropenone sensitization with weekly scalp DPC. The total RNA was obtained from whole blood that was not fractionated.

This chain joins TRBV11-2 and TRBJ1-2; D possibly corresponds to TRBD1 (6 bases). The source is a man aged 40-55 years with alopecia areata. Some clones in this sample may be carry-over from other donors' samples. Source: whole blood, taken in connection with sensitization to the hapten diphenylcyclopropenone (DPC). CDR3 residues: CASSLLTGTYGYTF. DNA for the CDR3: TGTGCCAGCAGCCTACTGACAGGAACCTATGGCTACACCTTC.